The present T cell receptor (beta chain) was sequenced within a study of blood T cell repertoires in COVID-19 (dated by TCRdb to 2018 to 2020). With regard to the full study: Samples covering the acute and convalescent phases of COVID-19 were provided by collaborators in the United States, Italy and Spain. The material from the prospective study consisted of cDNA or gDNA derived from T cells, B-cell-depleted T cells, or PBMCs. The dataset comprised deeply sampled blood TCRbeta repertoires from subjects exposed to, actively infected with, or recovered from COVID-19. The repertoires were released in a freely available public database intended as a resource for research on the immune response to SARS-CoV-2. Samples came from the ongoing ImmuneRACE study (first 160 participants) plus 1,254 subjects from 6 global collaborators. A de-identified subject ID, COVID-19 status, age in years and sex were almost always included in the sample metadata. Where available, HLA class I and class II types were obtained from metadata supplied by the sample provider rather than from assay-based typing.

Each collaborating institution followed its own protocols to collect whole blood in K2EDTA tubes. For TCRbeta analysis, collaborators shipped samples in one of three forms: frozen whole blood, isolated PBMCs, or DNA extracted from either of those sample types. The immunoSEQ Assay, a bias-controlled multiplex PCR, was used to amplify TCRbeta CDR3 regions from genomic DNA. From the authors' description of their analysis: Nucleated cell counts per sample were estimated from amplification of reference gene primers within the assay. Sequence reads were collapsed and filtered to measure the absolute abundance of every unique TCRbeta CDR3 rearrangement. Productive Simpson clonality was computed per sample as the square root of Simpson's diversity index over productive rearrangements. This immuneACCESS table, as held by TCRdb, lists in-frame sequences with V and J called but not all clones. Of the missing ones, under half trace to an unresolved V gene in checked studies; the others have no known cause. That table gives V, J and clone size, and the DNA gave D and trimming. The sample includes over 35,000 clones, with just under 80% observed a single time. The top ten clonotypes cover around 35% of the sample.

The paper as a whole reports these results and caveats: How much clinical and demographic metadata was included differed by source and by participant, and the metadata was provided uncurated.

This clone was counted once. Its antigen is unknown. There are no base qualities to consult, and no much larger clone falls within one base. Via the germline V gene, CDR1 is SGHVS and CDR2 FNYEAQ. V drops 5 bases and J drops 7 bases, leaving 27 bases in between. From its cysteine to its phenylalanine, the CDR3 spans 19 amino acids. The kept DNA is CDR3 alone, 57 bases in frame from the first base. Sequencing was carried out using peripheral blood. The TCR originated in a man aged 60-69 years with acute or convalescent COVID-19. Recombination connected TRBV7-6 to TRBJ1-6, with TRBD1 as a weak D call on 5 bases. This receptor carries the CDR3 CASSLDEPNNDSWNSPLHF. The bases read TGTGCCAGCAGCCTTGACGAACCCAATAATGACAGTTGGAATTCACCCCTCCACTTT.